This TCR beta chain came from a study of blood T cells in healthy people across ages. Background on the study: Using template switching, researchers captured about one barcoded beta molecule for each two T cells.

In the case of this clonotype: What it binds is unknown. A read error may account for a junction end that differs from germline.

Primed by a sample-barcoded 5' primer and a J-beta primer mix, a second PCR proceeded for about 6 to 11 cycles. Each cDNA molecule was tagged by a template-switch adaptor with 12 random nucleotides. Samples each returned at least 3 million CDR3-containing paired-end reads. Each CDR3 protein gets one entry after TCRdb re-called the 5' RACE reads with MiXCR. The table has about 680,000 distinct CDR3 sequences, around 45% seen once; the top ten hold around 32%. General study findings and limits: Fewer expanded clones and more diversity marked long-lived versus aged donors.

CDR3 length: 14 residues. CDR1 and CDR2 (germline): LGHNA, YSLEER. The sample taken for sequencing was blood. The receptor was isolated from a woman aged 55 to 70 in good health. This sequence joins TRBV4-3 and TRBJ2-7; 12 bases align to TRBD2. CDR3 region: CASSSGTSGYEQYF. As DNA, the CDR3 is TGTGCCAGCAGCTCCGGGACTAGCGGGTACGAGCAGTACTTC.